The 6 T cell receptor beta chains reported below all come from one sample, sequenced in a study of T cell repertoires in cytomegalovirus infection. TCRdb called the reads again in MiXCR, with one record for every CDR3 protein. In the table there are about 450,000 distinct CDR3 sequences, about 33% of which are singletons. Sequenced input: PBMCs. The receptors were sampled from a human donor in good health (CMV status not recorded). Some clones in this sample may be carry-over from other donors' samples.

This clonotype was recorded many times. J is TRBJ1-2 and V is TRBV7-2, with TRBD1 matching 8 bases. CDR1 SGHTA and CDR2 FQGNSA come from the germline V gene. The CDR3 spans 15 residues. V lost 4 bases, J lost 6 bases, and 10 bases stayed unmatched. CDR3 protein: CASSSDRDLLNGYTF. The CDR3, as DNA: TGTGCCAGCAGCTCGGACAGGGACCTCTTAAATGGCTACACCTTC.

There are a few counts of this clonotype. V is TRBV19 and J is TRBJ2-1; TRBD1 matches 7 bases. J gave up 3 bases and V 5 bases, and 1 base lay outside the gene matches. The germline V gene has CDR1 LNHDA and CDR2 SQIVND (reference sequence). CDR3 size: 13 residues. The CDR3 DNA is TGTGCCAGTAGTTGGGACAGCTACAATGAGCAGTTCTTC. This encodes CASSWDSYNEQFF.

The rearrangement joins TRBV11-2 to TRBJ2-7; perhaps TRBD2 as D (5 bases). Trimming took off 2 bases at V and 0 bases at J, with 17 bases between the two ends. CDR3 length equals 17 residues. Germline CDR1 and CDR2: SGHAT and FQNNGV. CDR3 residues: CASSLIDGGLNSYEQYF. The CDR3 DNA sequence: TGTGCCAGCAGCTTAATAGACGGCGGGCTTAACTCCTACGAGCAGTACTTC.

V is TRBV4-1 and J is TRBJ1-5; no definite D call. Germline CDR1 reads MGHRA; CDR2 reads YSYEKL. Trimming left V 0 bases short and J 2 bases short, with 8 bases between. The CDR3 length is 15 residues. Here the CDR3 reads CASSQDRLGNQPQHF. CDR3 coding DNA: TGCGCCAGCAGCCAAGACAGGTTGGGCAATCAGCCCCAGCATTTT.

Comments on this clonotype: The CDR3 ends on some other residue instead of the conserved phenylalanine or tryptophan, so this is likely a read error. The chain uses TRBV29-1 and TRBJ1-6, with a weak D call TRBD1 (6 bases). Germline V CDR1 and CDR2: SQVTM, ANQGSEA. V was cut by 1 base and J by 10 bases, with 14 bases left in between. This CDR3 is built from 14 residues. The CDR3 here is CSVEVGGVGSPLHL. CDR3 in DNA: TGCAGCGTTGAAGTGGGGGGCGTAGGATCACCCCTCCACTTG.

Ten or more counts support this clonotype. The chain couples TRBV7-9 to TRBJ2-7; TRBD1 might be the D (5 bases). V was clipped by 5 bases and J by 7 bases, with 30 bases between them. Germline V gives CDR1 SEHNR, CDR2 FQNEAQ (reference sequence). The CDR3 has 18 residues. The DNA for the CDR3 is TGTGCCAGCAGCCCCCGTCTCCCAGCAGGGCCGGAAAAAAGGGAGCAGTACTTC. Protein sequence: CASSPRLPAGPEKREQYF.